Presented here are 9 T cell receptor beta chains from one specimen sequenced in a study of T cells in tuberculosis. Here immunoSEQ multiplex PCR was the method, and the copy in TCRdb shows in-frame clones only, minus some. The sample gives around 39,000 clones, about 93% of which show up once; 6.5% to 8.5% is in the top ten. Sequenced sample: PBMCs. The receptors shown here come from a donor between 10 and 35 years old with latent tuberculosis or without tuberculosis infection.

The chain couples TRBV10-3 to TRBJ2-7, with D maybe TRBD2 (5 bases). V lost 5 bases and J 5 bases, leaving 13 bases between the germline ends. The CDR3 length is 13 residues. Germline V gene sequence: CDR1 ENHRY, CDR2 SYGVKD. The CDR3 DNA follows: TGTGCCATCAGTCCTGAGGGCCGGAACGAGCAGTACTTC. Encoded protein: CAISPEGRNEQYF.

The chain recombines TRBV6-1 with TRBJ2-7; D is uncertain. V was cut by 8 bases and J by 2 bases, with 13 bases left in between. The CDR3 spans 13 residues. Germline V gene sequence: CDR1 MNHNS, CDR2 SASEGT. The CDR3 spells CASCCGDPYEQYF. The DNA of the CDR3 is TGTGCCAGCTGTTGCGGTGACCCCTACGAGCAGTACTTC.

The chain has TRBV5-1 and TRBJ1-2; D may be TRBD1 (5 bases). The ends were cut back, 4 bases at V and 4 bases at J, with 14 bases in the middle. The CDR3 runs 14 residues. CDR1 and CDR2 (germline): SGHRS, YFSETQ. CDR3 sequence (DNA): TGCGCCAGCAGCCCTCCGGGGGTGCGCTATGGCTACACCTTC. It codes for CASSPPGVRYGYTF.

The V call is TRBV27, the J call TRBJ1-2, with unresolved D. Trimming shortened V by 5 bases and J by 2 bases, and 9 bases separated the two germline ends. The V gene's germline CDR1 is MNHEY and CDR2 SMNVEV (reference sequence). This CDR3 has 13 amino acids. The CDR3 protein is CASSRLRNYGYTF. The CDR3 nucleotides read TGTGCCAGCAGTCGACTGAGGAACTATGGCTACACCTTC.

The rearrangement links TRBV11-3 to TRBJ1-1; possibly TRBD1 for D (5 bases). This CDR3 region has 13 residues. Germline CDR1 SGHNT, CDR2 YENEEA. Trimming cost V 8 bases and J 4 bases, with 14 bases left between them. In DNA form, the CDR3 reads TGTGCCAGCGGCTACACCACAGGCACTGAAGCTTTCTTT. Amino acids: CASGYTTGTEAFF.

The CDR3 region is CASSHHRALLVYEQYF. In nucleotides, the CDR3 is TGTGCCAGCAGCCACCACCGGGCCCTACTAGTCTACGAGCAGTACTTC. The J gene is TRBJ2-7, the V gene TRBV4-2, with a tentative D call TRBD2 (5 bases). Germline V lookup: CDR1 LGHNA, CDR2 YNFKEQ. This CDR3 comprises 16 residues. The ends were cut back, 3 bases at V and 3 bases at J, with 18 bases in the middle.

The chain is built from TRBV19 and TRBJ2-7, with TRBD1 matching 7 bases. CDR1 is LNHDA, CDR2 SQIVND, per germline (reference sequence). J lost 1 base, V lost 6 bases, and 6 bases had no gene match. The CDR3 spans 14 residues. CDR3 sequence: CASRTRDRSYEQYF. CDR3 sequence (DNA): TGTGCCAGTAGAACCCGGGACAGATCCTACGAGCAGTACTTC.

The chain employs TRBV19 and TRBJ2-2; perhaps TRBD2 as D (5 bases). The length of the CDR3 is 15 residues. Trimming pared 5 bases from V and 6 bases from J, leaving 16 bases between. Germline V lookup: CDR1 LNHDA, CDR2 SQIVND (reference sequence). The CDR3 region is CASSPQAGLAGELFF. The CDR3 DNA follows: TGTGCCAGTAGTCCCCAAGCCGGACTGGCCGGGGAGCTGTTTTTT.

V usage is TRBV5-6 and J usage is TRBJ2-7; 7 bases line up with TRBD1. This CDR3 spans 16 amino acids. Losses at the gene ends were 4 bases for V and 3 bases for J; bases not matched to a gene: 13. Germline CDR1 is SGHDT and CDR2 is YYEEEE. Here the CDR3 DNA reads TGTGCCAGCAGCGCCCCCCCGGGACAGATCAACTACGAGCAGTACTTC. Translated: CASSAPPGQINYEQYF.